A single TCR beta chain is shown here with its context. The antigen remains unidentified. The data derive from a study of blood T cells in healthy people across ages. Study results and caveats: Unknown CMV status may confound age-related changes in expanded clones. It was the long-lived donors that had more naive CD4+ cells and higher diversity than aged donors.

It was ten milliliters of peripheral blood that were drawn from each donor. CDR1 and CDR2 from the germline V gene are DFQATT and SNEGSKA (reference sequence). CDR3 size: 15 residues. V gave up 0 bases and J gave up 6 bases; unmatched junction bases: 5. Then a second PCR, running roughly 7 to 11 cycles, was carried out with a sample-barcoded 5' primer and a J-beta primer mix. Tagging of each cDNA molecule was performed by a template-switch adaptor with 12 random nucleotides. TCRdb fed the 5' RACE reads into MiXCR, producing one record per CDR3 protein. The table shows some 1.5 million distinct CDR3 sequences, with around 40% occurring only once.

This chain uses TRBV20-1 with TRBJ1-6; TRBD1 aligns across 7 bases. The clonotype comes from a woman aged 18-29 years in good health. Sequences were obtained from blood. CDR3 residues: CSARDRQGLNSPLHF. CDR3 nucleotide sequence: TGCAGTGCTAGAGACCGACAGGGCCTTAATTCACCCCTCCACTTT.